These 15 T cell receptor beta chains came from one sample sequenced in a study of PD-1 blockade in classical Hodgkin lymphoma. TCRdb's copy holds only in-frame clones and misses some; the assay was immunoSEQ multiplex PCR. Seen here are around 50,000 clones, roughly 89% observed once, and the top ten hold approximately 14%. Time point noted: cycle 4 day 1 (C4D1), after less than 7 weeks of nivolumab. Following autologous stem cell transplantation, relapse occurred in every patient, and exposure to brentuximab vedotin varied. Sequencing used peripheral blood mononuclear cells (PBMCs), obtained before the fourth cycle of nivolumab. The receptors shown here come from a human donor with classical Hodgkin lymphoma.

The CDR3 region has the DNA TGTGCCAGCAGTAAAGAGGGGGCGCTGGAGCAGTACTTC. Its protein product is CASSKEGALEQYF. This chain links TRBV6-1 with TRBJ2-7; 7 nucleotides line up with TRBD1. This CDR3 contains 13 residues. In germline, CDR1 is MNHNS, CDR2 SASEGT. The V gene end was trimmed by 5 bases and the J gene end by 7 bases; junction bases not matched to a gene: 8.

This chain uses TRBV14 with TRBJ2-1; D not resolved. Per the germline V gene, CDR1 is SGHDN and CDR2 is FVKESK. The V end was cut by 0 bases, the J end by 2 bases, with 14 bases between. CDR3 length: 17 residues. The chain's CDR3 is CASSQDLGSLAYNEQFF. CDR3 nucleotide sequence: TGTGCCAGCAGCCAAGATCTGGGGTCTTTAGCCTACAATGAGCAGTTCTTC.

This chain connects TRBV14 to TRBJ1-3; D possibly corresponds to TRBD1 (6 bases). The CDR3 totals 16 residues. Looked up from germline, CDR1 is SGHDN and CDR2 is FVKESK. V was cut by 0 bases and J by 8 bases, with 17 bases left in between. The CDR3 DNA sequence: TGTGCCAGCAGCCAAGACCAGGGGAGACCAGGGGACACCATATATTTT. It translates to CASSQDQGRPGDTIYF.

The chain uses TRBV6-1 and TRBJ1-4; 10 nucleotides align to TRBD1. J gave up 5 bases and V 10 bases, and 10 bases lay outside the gene matches. Germline V gene sequence: CDR1 MNHNS, CDR2 SASEGT. This CDR3 has 15 amino acids. The CDR3 spells CATFPGQGRNEKLFF. The CDR3 nucleotides read TGTGCCACTTTCCCGGGACAGGGGAGAAATGAAAAACTGTTTTTT.

The genes are TRBV7-3 and TRBJ2-1; D is perhaps TRBD1 (5 bases). Germline CDR1 and CDR2: SGHTA and FQGTGA. V dropped 3 bases and J dropped 9 bases, with 12 bases sitting between them. The CDR3 has 13 amino acids. The CDR3: CASSLGRDGEQFF. CDR3 nucleotide sequence: TGTGCCAGCAGCTTGGGCAGGGATGGTGAGCAGTTCTTC.

Concerning this clone itself: At the DNA level, this CDR3 is encoded by other sequences in the same sample as well. The chain couples TRBV5-4 to TRBJ1-2; TRBD1 agrees at 9 bases. V shed 2 bases, J shed 3 bases, and the junction held 2 bases outside the gene matches. Germline V gene lookup returns CDR1 SGHNT and CDR2 YYREEE (reference sequence). The length of the CDR3 is 14 residues. CDR3 in DNA: TGTGCCAGCAGCTTTCGGACAGGGGACTATGGCTACACCTTC. Amino acid sequence: CASSFRTGDYGYTF. The full variable domain, completed using reference TRBV5-4 and TRBJ1-2, is ETGVTQSPTHLIKTRGQQVTLRCSSQSGHNTVSWYQQALGQGPQFIFQYYREEENGRGNFPPRFSGLQFPNYSSELNVNALELDDSALYLCASSFRTGDYGYTFGSGTRLTVV.

The V and J genes are TRBV7-9 and TRBJ1-4, with 9 bases fitting TRBD1. Germline CDR1 is SEHNR and CDR2 is FQNEAQ (reference sequence). This CDR3 comprises 15 residues. J was trimmed by 8 bases and V by 5 bases; bases with no gene match: 9. As DNA, the CDR3 is TGTGCCAGCAGCCCCCCGGACAGGGGTAGGGAAAAACTGTTTTTT. Protein sequence: CASSPPDRGREKLFF.

The chain employs TRBV2 and TRBJ2-3; D is possibly TRBD2 (5 bases). V was pared by 6 bases and J by 3 bases, with 13 bases between. This CDR3 is built from 14 residues. Germline V gene lookup returns CDR1 SNHLY and CDR2 FYNNEI. CDR3 DNA: TGTGCCAGCAGGGACGGGGTGCGGACAGATACGCAGTATTTT. Translation: CASRDGVRTDTQYF.

J is TRBJ2-3 and V is TRBV18; no firm D call. This CDR3 contains 14 residues. The germline V gene encodes CDR1 KGHSH and CDR2 LQKENI. The ends were cut back, 6 bases at V and 0 bases at J, with 10 bases in the middle. The CDR3 spells CASSLARSTDTQYF. The CDR3 DNA follows: TGTGCCAGCTCGTTGGCTAGGAGCACAGATACGCAGTATTTT.

This clone was recorded only once. V and J are TRBV11-1 and TRBJ2-2; 13 positions agree with TRBD2. Germline loops: CDR1 SGHAT, CDR2 FQDESV (reference sequence). V was clipped by 4 bases and J by 0 bases; unmatched bases: 2. The CDR3 is 17 amino acids. The CDR3 region has the DNA TGTGCCAGCAGCTGGACTAGCGGGAGCTCGAACACCGGGGAGCTGTTTTTT. Translated: CASSWTSGSSNTGELFF.

This chain joins TRBV5-1 and TRBJ1-1; a weak D match, TRBD1 (5 bases). Between the trimmed V and J ends, which lost 0 bases and 2 bases, there was a span of 8 bases. The CDR3 runs to 14 residues. Germline V gene sequence: CDR1 SGHRS, CDR2 YFSETQ. The CDR3 sequence: CASSLDRTNTEAFF. Here the CDR3 DNA reads TGCGCCAGCAGCTTGGACAGGACCAACACTGAAGCTTTCTTT.

This chain uses TRBV5-5 with TRBJ2-3, with D possibly being TRBD2 (6 bases). This CDR3 is 15 amino acids long. Germline V lookup: CDR1 SGHKS, CDR2 YYEKEE (reference sequence). Trimming left V 4 bases short and J 2 bases short, with 14 bases between. DNA for the CDR3: TGTGCCAGCAGCGCGGGACCAGTGGACACAGATACGCAGTATTTT. Its protein product is CASSAGPVDTDTQYF.

V gene TRBV9 combines with J gene TRBJ2-1; TRBD2 might be the D (6 bases). The ends were cut back, 0 bases at V and 2 bases at J, with 15 bases in the middle. CDR1 SGDLS and CDR2 YYNGEE come from the germline V gene. The CDR3 is 17 residues long. The chain's CDR3 is CASSVDLGSTTYNEQFF. CDR3 nucleotides: TGTGCCAGCAGCGTAGATCTCGGGAGCACTACCTACAATGAGCAGTTCTTC.

V usage is TRBV11-3 and J usage is TRBJ2-7; D gene ambiguous. The CDR3 runs 11 residues. Germline lookup yields CDR1 SGHNT and CDR2 YENEEA. V lost 6 bases and J lost 0, with 3 bases in between. CDR3 nucleotide sequence: TGTGCCAGCAGTTACTCCTACGAGCAGTACTTC. As protein: CASSYSYEQYF.

The genes are TRBV19 and TRBJ1-1; D is unclear. CDR1 LNHDA and CDR2 SQIVND come from the germline V gene (reference sequence). This CDR3 region has 12 residues. Trimming removed 3 bases from V and 5 bases from J, with 7 bases in between. In DNA, the CDR3 is TGTGCCAGTAGTATGGTGTTGACTGAAGCTTTCTTT. Its translation is CASSMVLTEAFF.